Shown below are 9 T cell receptor beta chains from a single sample sequenced in a study of tumor-infiltrating lymphocytes in primary liver carcinoma. Synthesis of TCR beta cDNA was carried out from 500 ng total RNA with a constant-region primer. Amplification in three nested multiplex PCR rounds with slightly modified ARM-PCR gave rise to TCR beta libraries. The first two PCR rounds used TRBV1-TRBV30 forward primers with a C-beta reverse primer, 10 to 11 cycles each. TCRdb analysed the multiplex PCR reads with MiXCR anew, one entry per CDR3 protein. Here the sample spans over 100,000 distinct CDR3 sequences, around 70% being singletons. RNA and DNA were co-extracted from about 20-30 mg of unsorted bulk tissue. The source material was tumor-adjacent normal liver tissue. These receptors all stem from a woman aged 55-69 years with primary liver carcinoma and hepatitis B virus infection.

This sequence joins TRBV19 and TRBJ1-1, with a weak D call TRBD1 (6 bases). The CDR3 contains 13 residues. Trimming took off 8 bases at V and 1 base at J, with 11 bases between the two ends. In germline, CDR1 is LNHDA, CDR2 SQIVND (reference sequence). The CDR3 DNA is TGTGCCAGTGCGGACAGCAAGAACACTGAAGCTTTCTTT. It specifies CASADSKNTEAFF.

This clonotype was seen at least ten times. The rearrangement uses TRBV7-8 and TRBJ2-7, with D hard to call. CDR3 size: 13 residues. Trimming removed 3 bases at V and 3 bases at J, with 9 bases between. Germline V gene lookup returns CDR1 SGHVS and CDR2 FQNEAQ. CDR3 sequence: CASSFLESYEQYF. CDR3 sequence (DNA): TGTGCCAGCAGCTTTCTAGAGAGCTACGAGCAGTACTTC.

A note on this clonotype: A read error may explain this, as a much larger clone is one base away. This CDR3 reads CASSLTVTLRETQYF. The DNA for the CDR3 is TGCGCCAGCAGCTTGACAGTTACCCTCCGAGAGACCCAGTACTTC. This chain joins TRBV5-1 and TRBJ2-5; no firm D call. The CDR3 runs to 15 residues. Trimming shortened V by 1 base and J by 4 bases, and 14 bases separated the two germline ends. CDR1 is SGHRS and CDR2 is YFSETQ in the germline V gene. Using reference TRBV5-1 and TRBJ2-5 for the parts outside the CDR3, the full variable domain is KAGVTQTPRYLIKTRGQQVTLSCSPISGHRSVSWYQQTPGQGLQFLFEYFSETQRNKGNFPGRFSGRQFSNSRSEMNVSTLELGDSALYLCASSLTVTLRETQYFGPGTRLLVL.

The chain is built from TRBV11-2 and TRBJ1-1, with D perhaps matching TRBD1 (5 bases). The CDR3 has 14 residues. The germline CDR1 and CDR2 sequences are SGHAT and FQNNGV. The V end lost 6 bases, the J end lost 0 bases, and 11 bases lay between the germline ends. CDR3: CASSRGRMNTEAFF. DNA for the CDR3: TGTGCCAGCAGTCGGGGACGGATGAACACTGAAGCTTTCTTT.

On this clonotype: The junction departs from the called germline gene at one end, perhaps through a read error. The rearrangement joins TRBV11-2 to TRBJ1-1; TRBD1 is a possible D gene (5 bases). The CDR3 extends over 15 amino acids. Looked up from germline, CDR1 is SGHAT and CDR2 is FQNNGV. The CDR3 DNA follows: TGTGTCAGCAGCCCACGGGCAAGGGGCGACACTGAAGCTTTCTTT. It codes for CVSSPRARGDTEAFF.

To note about this clonotype: Being one base from a much bigger clone, this may be a read error. CDR3 loop: CAISPRDVIEAFF. The CDR3 nucleotides are TGTGCCATCAGCCCCAGGGATGTCATTGAAGCTTTCTTT. The V and J genes are TRBV10-3 and TRBJ1-1, with D maybe TRBD1 (5 bases). The CDR3 is made up of 13 amino acids. V lost 6 bases to trimming and J lost 7 bases, with 15 bases between them. Per the germline V gene, CDR1 is ENHRY and CDR2 is SYGVKD.

This clonotype was seen at least ten times. V and J are TRBV12-3 or TRBV12-4 and TRBJ1-2; D ambiguous. V was cut by 4 bases and J by 5 bases, with 11 bases left in between. The CDR3 covers 13 residues. DNA of the CDR3: TGTGCCAGCAGTTACCCCTGGGGATATGGCTACACCTTC. Translation gives CASSYPWGYGYTF.

This clonotype was observed once. A much larger clone differs from this one at a single base, so this may be a read error. V gene TRBV28 combines with J gene TRBJ2-1; TRBD1 is a possible D gene (8 bases). V was shortened by 7 bases and J by 6 bases, with 16 bases between the two germline ends. The CDR3 length is 14 residues. Per germline, CDR1 MDHEN and CDR2 SYDVKM. CDR3 DNA sequence: TGTGCCAGCAATTCACACAGGGGGGGCAATGAGCAGTTCTTC. Residues: CASNSHRGGNEQFF.

This clonotype occurred many times. The CDR3 bases are TGTGCCAGCAGCTTAGGGGCTAGCGGACAAGAGACCCAGTACTTC. Translation gives CASSLGASGQETQYF. The chain employs TRBV11-2 and TRBJ2-5, with 7 bases identical to TRBD2. Germline-derived CDR1 and CDR2 are SGHAT and FQNNGV. This CDR3 is built from 15 residues. With 1 base clipped from V and 2 bases from J, the junction kept 4 bases outside the gene matches.